The entry below gives a single TCR beta chain sequence along with its context. This sample stems from a study of blood T cell repertoires in COVID-19. Seattle enrolled patients during active infection and tracked them longitudinally. Sequencing was performed with immunoSEQ multiplex PCR; in TCRdb, only in-frame clones are kept and a portion is missing. This sample has around 50,000 clones, with approximately 87% found just once. The CDR3 sequence is 14 residues long. V was cut by 5 bases and J by 5 bases, with 15 bases left in between. CDR1 and CDR2 (germline): SGHAT, FQDESV (reference sequence). The receptor's source is a woman aged 60-75 years with COVID-19, enrolled during active disease. The sample consisted of peripheral blood. The J gene is TRBJ2-5, the V gene TRBV11-1; no clear D. The chain's CDR3 is CASSPNGPRETQYF. As DNA, the CDR3 is TGTGCCAGCAGCCCTAATGGGCCTCGGGAGACCCAGTACTTC. Together with reference TRBV11-1 and TRBJ2-5, the CDR3 gives the full variable domain: EAEVAQSPRYKITEKSQAVAFWCDPISGHATLYWYRQILGQGPELLVQFQDESVVDDSQLPKDRFSAERLKGVDSTLKIQPAELGDSAMYLCASSPNGPRETQYFGPGTRLLVL.